The sample holds a few counts of the clone carrying this T cell receptor beta chain. No antigen is known for it. The authors' processing: Researchers built a distant-metastasis classifier for papillary thyroid cancer that drew on CDR3 differences across clinicopathological groups. MiXCR reprocessed the PCR reads for TCRdb. The V and J calls reflect TCRdb's pipeline rather than the authors' work. This sample has about 15,000 clones, with 3.5% to 4.5% found just once. No treatment had been given to any patient before thyroid surgery. This sample stems from a study of metastatic and nonmetastatic thyroid tumors. Overall study results and limits: In blood and tumor, TCR beta diversity was reportedly significantly higher in malignant thyroid tumors than in benign nodules.

V dropped 5 bases and J dropped 3; count of bases not matched to a gene: 4. This CDR3 spans 16 amino acids. Germline loops: CDR1 MNHEY, CDR2 SMNVEV (reference sequence). The rearrangement joins TRBV27 to TRBJ2-3; TRBD2 matches 14 bases. The receptor's source is a female donor with papillary thyroid cancer or a benign thyroid nodule (not recorded which). Some clones in this sample may be carry-over from other donors' samples. The sequenced sample was tumor tissue. The chain's CDR3 is CASSARLAGGTDTQYF. CDR3 nucleotide sequence: TGTGCCAGCAGTGCAAGACTAGCGGGAGGGACAGATACGCAGTATTTT.